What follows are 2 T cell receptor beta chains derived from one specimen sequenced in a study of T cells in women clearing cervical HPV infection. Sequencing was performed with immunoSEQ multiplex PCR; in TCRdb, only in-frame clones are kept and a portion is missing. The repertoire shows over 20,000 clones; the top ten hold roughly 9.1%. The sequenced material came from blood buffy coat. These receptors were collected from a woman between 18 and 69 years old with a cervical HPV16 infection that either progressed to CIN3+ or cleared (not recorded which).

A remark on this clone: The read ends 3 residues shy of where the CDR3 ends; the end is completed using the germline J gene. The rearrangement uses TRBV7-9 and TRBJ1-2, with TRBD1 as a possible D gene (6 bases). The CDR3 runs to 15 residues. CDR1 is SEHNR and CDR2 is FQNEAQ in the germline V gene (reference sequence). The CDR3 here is CASSLVRRGSYDYTF. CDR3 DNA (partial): TGTGCCAGCAGCTTGGTACGCAGGGGATCCTACGAC.

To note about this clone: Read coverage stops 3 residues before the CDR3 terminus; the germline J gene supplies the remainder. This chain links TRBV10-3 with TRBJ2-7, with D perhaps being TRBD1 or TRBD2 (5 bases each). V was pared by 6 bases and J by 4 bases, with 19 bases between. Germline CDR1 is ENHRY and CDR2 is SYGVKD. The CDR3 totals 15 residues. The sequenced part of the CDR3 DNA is TGTGCCATCAGAAGTGGCGCAGGGAGTGGGTACGAG. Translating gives CAIRSGAGSGYE. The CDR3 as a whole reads CAIRSGAGSGYEQYF.